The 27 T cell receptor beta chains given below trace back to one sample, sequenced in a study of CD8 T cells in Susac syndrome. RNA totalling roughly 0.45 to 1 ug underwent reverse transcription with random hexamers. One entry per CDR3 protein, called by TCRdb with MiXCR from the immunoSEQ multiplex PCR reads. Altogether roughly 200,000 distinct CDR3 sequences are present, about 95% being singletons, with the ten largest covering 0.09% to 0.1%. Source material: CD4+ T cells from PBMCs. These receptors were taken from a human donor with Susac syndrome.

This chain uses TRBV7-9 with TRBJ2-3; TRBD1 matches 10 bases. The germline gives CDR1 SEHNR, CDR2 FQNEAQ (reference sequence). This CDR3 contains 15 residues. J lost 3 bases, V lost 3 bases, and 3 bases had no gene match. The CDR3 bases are TGTGCCAGCAGCTTGACAGGGGGCAAGACAGATACGCAGTATTTT. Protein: CASSLTGGKTDTQYF.

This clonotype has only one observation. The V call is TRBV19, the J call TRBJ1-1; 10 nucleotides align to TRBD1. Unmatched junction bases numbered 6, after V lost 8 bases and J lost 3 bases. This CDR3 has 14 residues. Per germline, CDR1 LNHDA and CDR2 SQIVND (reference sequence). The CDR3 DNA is TGTGCCAGTGGAGAGGGACAGGGGTACACTGAAGCTTTCTTT. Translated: CASGEGQGYTEAFF.

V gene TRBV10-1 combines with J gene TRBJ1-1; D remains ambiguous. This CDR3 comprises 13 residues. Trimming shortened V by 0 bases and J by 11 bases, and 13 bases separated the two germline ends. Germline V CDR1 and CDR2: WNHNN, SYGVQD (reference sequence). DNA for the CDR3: TGCGCCAGCAGTGAGTCCCCGGGCTCGTCGGCTTTCTTT. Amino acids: CASSESPGSSAFF.

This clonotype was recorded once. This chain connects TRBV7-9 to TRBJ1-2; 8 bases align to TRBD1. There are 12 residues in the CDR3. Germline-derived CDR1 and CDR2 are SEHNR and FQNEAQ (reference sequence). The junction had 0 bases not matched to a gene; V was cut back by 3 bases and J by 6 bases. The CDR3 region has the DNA TGTGCCAGCAGCTTGGACAGGGATGGCTACACCTTC. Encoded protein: CASSLDRDGYTF.

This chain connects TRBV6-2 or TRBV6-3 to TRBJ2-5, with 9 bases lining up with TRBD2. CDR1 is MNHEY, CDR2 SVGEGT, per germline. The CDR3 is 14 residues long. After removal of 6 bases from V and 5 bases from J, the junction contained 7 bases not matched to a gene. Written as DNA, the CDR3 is TGTGCCAGCAGGCCCTCAGCGGGAGGTGAGACCCAGTACTTC. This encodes CASRPSAGGETQYF.

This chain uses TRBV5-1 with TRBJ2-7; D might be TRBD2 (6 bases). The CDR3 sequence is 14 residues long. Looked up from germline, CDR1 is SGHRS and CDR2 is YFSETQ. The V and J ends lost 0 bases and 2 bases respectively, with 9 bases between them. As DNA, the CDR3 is TGCGCCAGCAGCTTGGAGGGGACTCCCTACGAGCAGTACTTC. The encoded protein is CASSLEGTPYEQYF.

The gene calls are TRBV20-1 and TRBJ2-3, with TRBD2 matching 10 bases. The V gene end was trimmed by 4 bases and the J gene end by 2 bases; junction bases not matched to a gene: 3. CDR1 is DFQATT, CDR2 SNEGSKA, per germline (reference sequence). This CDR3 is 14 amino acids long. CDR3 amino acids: CSANSGGTTDTQYF. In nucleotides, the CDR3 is TGCAGTGCTAATAGCGGGGGGACCACAGATACGCAGTATTTT.

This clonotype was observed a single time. CDR3 sequence reads: CASSLPGTGAKTQYF. DNA for the CDR3: TGTGCCAGCAGCTTACCCGGGACAGGGGCAAAGACCCAGTACTTC. The genes are TRBV7-9 and TRBJ2-5; 10 nucleotides agree with TRBD1. J was trimmed by 6 bases and V by 2 bases; bases with no gene match: 6. Germline CDR1 and CDR2: SEHNR and FQNEAQ (reference sequence). The CDR3 consists of 15 residues.

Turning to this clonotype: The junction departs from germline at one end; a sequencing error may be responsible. The CDR3 here is CSARDGGRLYTDTQYF. Written as DNA, the CDR3 is TGCAGCGCTAGAGATGGCGGGAGGCTTTACACAGATACGCAGTATTTT. The chain joins TRBV20-1 to TRBJ2-3; TRBD2 matches at 8 bases. This CDR3 region has 16 residues. In germline, CDR1 is DFQATT, CDR2 SNEGSKA (reference sequence).

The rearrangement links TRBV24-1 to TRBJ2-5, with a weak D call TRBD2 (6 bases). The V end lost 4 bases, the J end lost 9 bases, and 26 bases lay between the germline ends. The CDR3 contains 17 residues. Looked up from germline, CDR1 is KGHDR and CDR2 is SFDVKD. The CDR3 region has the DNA TGTGCCACCAGTGACTTCAAACCCGGGACTCTCCCCGGGGCCCAGTACTTC. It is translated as CATSDFKPGTLPGAQYF.

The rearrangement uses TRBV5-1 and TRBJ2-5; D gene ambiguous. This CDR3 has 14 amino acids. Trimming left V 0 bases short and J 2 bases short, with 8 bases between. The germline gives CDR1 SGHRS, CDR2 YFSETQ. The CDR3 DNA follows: TGCGCCAGCAGCTTGGAGCCGATACAAGAGACCCAGTACTTC. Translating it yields CASSLEPIQETQYF.

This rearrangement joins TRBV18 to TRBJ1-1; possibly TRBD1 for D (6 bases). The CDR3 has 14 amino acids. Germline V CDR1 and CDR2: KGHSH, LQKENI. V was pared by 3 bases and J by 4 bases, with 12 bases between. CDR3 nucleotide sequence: TGTGCCAGCTCACCTGCGACAGGCCGCACTGAAGCTTTCTTT. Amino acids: CASSPATGRTEAFF.

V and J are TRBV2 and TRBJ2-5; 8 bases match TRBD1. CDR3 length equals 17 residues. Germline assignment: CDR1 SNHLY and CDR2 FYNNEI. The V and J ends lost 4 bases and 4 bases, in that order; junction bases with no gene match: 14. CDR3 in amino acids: CASSALGGQGPGETQYF. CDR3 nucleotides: TGTGCCAGCAGTGCCCTTGGCGGACAGGGACCGGGAGAGACCCAGTACTTC. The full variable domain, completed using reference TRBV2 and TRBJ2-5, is EPEVTQTPSHQVTQMGQEVILRCVPISNHLYFYWYRQILGQKVEFLVSFYNNEISEKSEIFDDQFSVERPDGSNFTLKIRSTKLEDSAMYFCASSALGGQGPGETQYFGPGTRLLVL.

The CDR3 loop reads CASSIVANEQFF. CDR3 coding DNA: TGTGCCAGTAGTATAGTAGCAAATGAGCAGTTCTTC. This chain connects TRBV19 to TRBJ2-1; D gene ambiguous. V lost 1 base, J lost 7 bases, and 5 bases lay in between. The length of the CDR3 is 12 residues. The germline CDR1 and CDR2 sequences are LNHDA and SQIVND (reference sequence).

DNA for the CDR3: TGTGCCAGCTCACCTCCTTTGGACGGTGGGGCCTACGAGCAGTACTTC. Amino acid sequence: CASSPPLDGGAYEQYF. The V gene is TRBV18, the J gene TRBJ2-7; D is unclear. V lost 3 bases and J 2 bases, leaving 17 bases between the germline ends. The CDR3 is 16 amino acids. Looked up from germline, CDR1 is KGHSH and CDR2 is LQKENI.

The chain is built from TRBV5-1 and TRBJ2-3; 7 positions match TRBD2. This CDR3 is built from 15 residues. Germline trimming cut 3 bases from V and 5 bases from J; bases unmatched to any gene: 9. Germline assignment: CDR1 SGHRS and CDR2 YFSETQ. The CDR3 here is CASSYTRGRGDTQYF. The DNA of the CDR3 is TGCGCCAGCAGCTACACTCGAGGGAGGGGAGATACGCAGTATTTT.

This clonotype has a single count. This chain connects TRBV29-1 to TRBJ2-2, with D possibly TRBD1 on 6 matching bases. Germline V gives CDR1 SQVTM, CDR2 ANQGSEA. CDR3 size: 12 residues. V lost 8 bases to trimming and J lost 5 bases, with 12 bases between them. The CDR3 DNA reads TGCAGCATAAATCAGGGGACCGGGGAGCTGTTTTTT. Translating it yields CSINQGTGELFF.

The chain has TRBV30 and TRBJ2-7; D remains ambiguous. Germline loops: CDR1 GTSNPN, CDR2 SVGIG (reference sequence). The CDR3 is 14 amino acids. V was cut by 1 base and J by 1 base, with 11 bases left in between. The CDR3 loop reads CAWSANHASYEQYF. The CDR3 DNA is TGTGCCTGGAGTGCAAATCATGCGTCCTACGAGCAGTACTTC.

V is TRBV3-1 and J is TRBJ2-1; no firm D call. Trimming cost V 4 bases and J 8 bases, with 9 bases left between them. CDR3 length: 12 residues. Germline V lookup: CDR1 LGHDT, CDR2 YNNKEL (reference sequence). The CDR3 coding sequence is TGTGCCAGCAGCCCCTACGGCGATGAGCAGTTCTTC. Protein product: CASSPYGDEQFF.

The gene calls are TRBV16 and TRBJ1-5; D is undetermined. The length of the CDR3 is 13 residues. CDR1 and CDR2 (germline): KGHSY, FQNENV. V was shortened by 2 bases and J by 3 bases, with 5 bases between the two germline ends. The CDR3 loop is CASSQNLNQPQHF. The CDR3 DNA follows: TGTGCCAGCAGCCAAAACCTCAATCAGCCCCAGCATTTT.

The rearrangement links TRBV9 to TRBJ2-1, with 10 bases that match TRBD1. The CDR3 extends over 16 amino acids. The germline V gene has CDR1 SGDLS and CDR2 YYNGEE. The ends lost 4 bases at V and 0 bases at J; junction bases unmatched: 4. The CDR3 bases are TGTGCCAGCAGCAAAGGACAGGGGGTCTCCTACAATGAGCAGTTCTTC. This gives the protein CASSKGQGVSYNEQFF.

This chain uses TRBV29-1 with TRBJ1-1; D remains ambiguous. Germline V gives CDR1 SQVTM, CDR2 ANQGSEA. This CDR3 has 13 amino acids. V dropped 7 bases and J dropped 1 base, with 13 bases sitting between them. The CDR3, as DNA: TGCAGCGCCGGTTGGGGTACGAACACTGAAGCTTTCTTT. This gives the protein CSAGWGTNTEAFF.

CDR3 in DNA: TGCAGTGCTATCCCGGGACAGGGCTACAATGAGCAGTTCTTC. Its protein is CSAIPGQGYNEQFF. The chain uses TRBV20-1 and TRBJ2-1, with TRBD1 identical over 9 bases. V dropped 4 bases and J dropped 3; count of bases not matched to a gene: 4. Germline values: CDR1 DFQATT, CDR2 SNEGSKA (reference sequence). The CDR3 totals 14 residues.

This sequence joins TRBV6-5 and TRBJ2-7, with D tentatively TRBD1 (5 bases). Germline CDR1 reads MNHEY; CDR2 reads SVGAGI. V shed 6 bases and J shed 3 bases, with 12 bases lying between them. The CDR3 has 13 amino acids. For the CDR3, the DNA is TGTGCCAGCAGGAAAACAGGAAACTACGAGCAGTACTTC. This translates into CASRKTGNYEQYF.

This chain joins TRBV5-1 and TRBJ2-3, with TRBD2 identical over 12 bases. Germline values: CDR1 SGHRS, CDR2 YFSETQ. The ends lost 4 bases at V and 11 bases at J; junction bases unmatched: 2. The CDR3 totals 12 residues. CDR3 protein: CASSLTSGGQYF. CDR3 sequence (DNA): TGCGCCAGCAGCCTGACTAGCGGGGGGCAGTATTTT.

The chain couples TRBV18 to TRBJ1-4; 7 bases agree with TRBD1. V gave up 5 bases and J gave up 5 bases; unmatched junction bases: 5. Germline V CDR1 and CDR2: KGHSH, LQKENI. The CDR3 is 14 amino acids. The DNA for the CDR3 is TGTGCCAGCTCAAACCGGGACAGAAATGAAAAACTGTTTTTT. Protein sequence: CASSNRDRNEKLFF.

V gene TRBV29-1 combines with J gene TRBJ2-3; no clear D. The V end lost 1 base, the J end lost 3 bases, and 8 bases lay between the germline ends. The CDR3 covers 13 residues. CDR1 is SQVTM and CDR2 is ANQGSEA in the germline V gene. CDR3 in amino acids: CSVEVGATDTQYF. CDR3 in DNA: TGCAGCGTTGAAGTAGGCGCAACAGATACGCAGTATTTT.